The TCR beta chain described here comes from a study of human T cells and chemical hapten exposure. The germline V and J ends were trimmed by 3 bases and 7 bases, with 13 bases remaining between them. This CDR3 contains 14 residues. General observations from the study: No change in TCRs above 1 in 1000 frequency was produced by DPC sensitization.

The library tagged each cDNA molecule with unique molecular identifiers. TCRdb ran MiXCR on the RACE reads and lists one entry per CDR3 protein. The top ten hold 1.5% to 2% of the sample, which has 50,000 or so distinct CDR3 sequences, 9.5% to 11% seen once. Described time point: patch test 1, 2 weeks after DPC sensitization. Treatment in this sample: therapeutic diphenylcyclopropenone sensitization with weekly scalp DPC. Total RNA came from unfractionated whole blood. Donors, patients with alopecia ranging from 18 to 70 years old and judged suitable for DPC, provided samples. In this sample, this clonotype turned up a few times. The antigen remains undetermined.

The sequenced sample was whole blood, obtained in connection with sensitization to the hapten diphenylcyclopropenone (DPC). The rearrangement links TRBV12-3 or TRBV12-4 to TRBJ1-5, with D tentatively TRBD1 (5 bases). The sequence was collected from a woman between 40 and 55 years old with alopecia areata. Some clones in this sample may be carry-over from other donors' samples. The DNA for the CDR3 is TGTGCCAGCAGTTTGGGCAGGGAGTGGCAGCCCCAGCATTTT. Amino acid sequence: CASSLGREWQPQHF.